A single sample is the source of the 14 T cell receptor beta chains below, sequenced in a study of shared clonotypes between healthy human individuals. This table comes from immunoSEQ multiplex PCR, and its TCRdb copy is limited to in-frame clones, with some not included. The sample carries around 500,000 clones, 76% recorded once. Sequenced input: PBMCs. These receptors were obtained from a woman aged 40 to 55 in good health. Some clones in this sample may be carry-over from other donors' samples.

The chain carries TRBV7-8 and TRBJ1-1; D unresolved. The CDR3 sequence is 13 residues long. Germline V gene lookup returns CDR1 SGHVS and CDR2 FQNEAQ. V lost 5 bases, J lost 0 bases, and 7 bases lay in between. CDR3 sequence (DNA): TGTGCCAGCAGCCCTGACATGAACACTGAAGCTTTCTTT. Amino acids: CASSPDMNTEAFF. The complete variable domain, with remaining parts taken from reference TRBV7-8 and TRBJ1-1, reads GAGVSQSPRYKVAKRGQDVALRCDPISGHVSLFWYQQALGQGPEFLTYFQNEAQLDKSGLPSDRFFAERPEGSVSTLKIQRTQQEDSAVYLCASSPDMNTEAFFGQGTRLTVV.

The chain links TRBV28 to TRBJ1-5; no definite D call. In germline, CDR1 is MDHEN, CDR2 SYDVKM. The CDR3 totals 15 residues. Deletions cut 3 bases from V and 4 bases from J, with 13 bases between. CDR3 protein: CASSLAEGNNQPQHF. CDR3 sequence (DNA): TGTGCCAGCAGTTTGGCTGAGGGAAATAATCAGCCCCAGCATTTT.

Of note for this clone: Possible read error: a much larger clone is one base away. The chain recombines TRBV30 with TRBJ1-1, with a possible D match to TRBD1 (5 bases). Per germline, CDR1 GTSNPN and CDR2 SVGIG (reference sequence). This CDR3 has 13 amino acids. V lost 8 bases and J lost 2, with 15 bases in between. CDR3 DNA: TGTGCCCGGGACGGGGGACTTAACACTGAAGCTTTCTTT. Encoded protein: CARDGGLNTEAFF.

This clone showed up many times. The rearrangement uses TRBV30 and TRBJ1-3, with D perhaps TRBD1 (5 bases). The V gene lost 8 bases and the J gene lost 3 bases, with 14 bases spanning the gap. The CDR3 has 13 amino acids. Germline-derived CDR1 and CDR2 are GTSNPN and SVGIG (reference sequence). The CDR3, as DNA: TGTGCCCAGGTGGGGGGATTTGGAAACACCATATATTTT. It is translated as CAQVGGFGNTIYF. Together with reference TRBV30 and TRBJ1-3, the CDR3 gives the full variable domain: SQTIHQWPATLVQPVGSPLSLECTVEGTSNPNLYWYRQAAGRGLQLLFYSVGIGQISSEVPQNLSASRPQDRQFILSSKKLLLSDSGFYLCAQVGGFGNTIYFGEGSWLTVV.

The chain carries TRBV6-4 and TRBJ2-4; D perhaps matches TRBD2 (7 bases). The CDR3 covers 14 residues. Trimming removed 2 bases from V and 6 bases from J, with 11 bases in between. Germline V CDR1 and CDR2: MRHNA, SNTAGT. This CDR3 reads CASSDGAGANIQYF. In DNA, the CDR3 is TGTGCCAGCAGTGACGGGGCGGGGGCAAACATTCAGTACTTC.

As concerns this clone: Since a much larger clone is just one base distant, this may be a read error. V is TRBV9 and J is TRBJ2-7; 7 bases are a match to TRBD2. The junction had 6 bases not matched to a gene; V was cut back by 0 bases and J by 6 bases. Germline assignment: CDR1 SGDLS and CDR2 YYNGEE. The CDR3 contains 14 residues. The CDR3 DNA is TGTGCCAGCAGCGTAGGGCTAGCGGTCTGCGAGCAGTACTTC. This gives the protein CASSVGLAVCEQYF.

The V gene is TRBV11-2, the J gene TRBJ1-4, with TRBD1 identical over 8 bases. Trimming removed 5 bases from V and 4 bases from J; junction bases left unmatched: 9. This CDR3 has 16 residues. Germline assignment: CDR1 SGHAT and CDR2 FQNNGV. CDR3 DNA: TGTGCCAGCAGCAAGGGACAGGTCGGGGTTAATGAAAAACTGTTTTTT. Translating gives CASSKGQVGVNEKLFF.

Here the CDR3 reads CASSLAETGYTF. The DNA of the CDR3 is TGTGCCAGCAGCTTAGCGGAAACCGGCTACACCTTC. The chain couples TRBV7-9 to TRBJ1-2; D is ambiguous. The V gene's germline CDR1 is SEHNR and CDR2 FQNEAQ (reference sequence). Trimming shortened V by 0 bases and J by 8 bases, and 7 bases separated the two germline ends. The CDR3 is 12 amino acids.

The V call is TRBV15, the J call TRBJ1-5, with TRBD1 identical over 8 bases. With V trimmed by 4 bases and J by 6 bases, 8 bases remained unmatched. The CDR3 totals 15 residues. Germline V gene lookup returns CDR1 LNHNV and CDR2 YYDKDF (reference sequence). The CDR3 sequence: CATSTQDRGSQPQHF. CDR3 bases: TGTGCCACCAGCACCCAAGACAGGGGTAGTCAGCCCCAGCATTTT.

In DNA, the CDR3 is TGTGCCAGCAGCTTAGGAGGCCTAGCGGGCACCGGGGAGCTGTTTTTT. Amino acids: CASSLGGLAGTGELFF. V usage is TRBV7-9 and J usage is TRBJ2-2, with 8 bases lining up with TRBD2. This CDR3 contains 16 residues. Germline CDR1 reads SEHNR; CDR2 reads FQNEAQ (reference sequence). Unmatched junction bases numbered 5, after V lost 1 base and J lost 4 bases. The whole variable domain, filled in from reference TRBV7-9 and TRBJ2-2, reads DTGVSQNPRHKITKRGQNVTFRCDPISEHNRLYWYRQTLGQGPEFLTYFQNEAQLEKSRLLSDRFSAERPKGSFSTLEIQRTEQGDSAMYLCASSLGGLAGTGELFFGEGSRLTVL.

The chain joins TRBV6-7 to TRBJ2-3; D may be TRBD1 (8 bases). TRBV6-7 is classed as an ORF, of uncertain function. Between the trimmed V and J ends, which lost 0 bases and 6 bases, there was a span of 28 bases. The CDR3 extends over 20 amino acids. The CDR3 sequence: CASSYSIWMSPDREGDTQYF. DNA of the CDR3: TGTGCCAGCAGTTACTCGATTTGGATGTCCCCGGACAGGGAGGGGGATACGCAGTATTTT.

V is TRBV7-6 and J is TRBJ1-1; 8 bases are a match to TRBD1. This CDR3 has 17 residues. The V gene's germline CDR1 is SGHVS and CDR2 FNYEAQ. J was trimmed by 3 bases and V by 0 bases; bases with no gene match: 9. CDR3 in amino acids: CASSLATGNRGDTEAFF. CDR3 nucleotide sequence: TGTGCCAGCAGCTTAGCGACCGGCAACAGGGGGGACACTGAAGCTTTCTTT.

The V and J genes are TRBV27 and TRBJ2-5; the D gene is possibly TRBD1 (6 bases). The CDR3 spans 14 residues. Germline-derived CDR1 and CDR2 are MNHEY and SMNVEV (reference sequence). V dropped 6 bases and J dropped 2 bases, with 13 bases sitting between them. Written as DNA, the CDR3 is TGTGCCAGCAGATATGTAGGACAGCAAGAGACCCAGTACTTC. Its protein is CASRYVGQQETQYF.

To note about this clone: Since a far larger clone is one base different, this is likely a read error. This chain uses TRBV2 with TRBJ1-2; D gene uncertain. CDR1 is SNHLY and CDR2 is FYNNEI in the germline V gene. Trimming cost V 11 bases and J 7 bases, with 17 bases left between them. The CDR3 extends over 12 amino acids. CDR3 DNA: TGTGCCGGCATAGCGGTAGGAGGTGGCTACACCTTC. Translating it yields CAGIAVGGGYTF.